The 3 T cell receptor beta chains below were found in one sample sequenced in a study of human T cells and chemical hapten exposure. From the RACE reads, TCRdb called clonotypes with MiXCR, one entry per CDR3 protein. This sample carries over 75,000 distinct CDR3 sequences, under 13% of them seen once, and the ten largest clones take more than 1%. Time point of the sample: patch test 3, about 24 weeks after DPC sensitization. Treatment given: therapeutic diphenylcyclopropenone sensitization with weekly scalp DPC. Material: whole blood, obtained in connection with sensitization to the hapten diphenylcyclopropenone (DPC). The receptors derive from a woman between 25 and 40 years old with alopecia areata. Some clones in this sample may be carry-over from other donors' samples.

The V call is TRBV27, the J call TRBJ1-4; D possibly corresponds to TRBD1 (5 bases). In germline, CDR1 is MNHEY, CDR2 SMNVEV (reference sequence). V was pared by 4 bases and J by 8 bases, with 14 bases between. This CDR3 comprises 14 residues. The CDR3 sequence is CASSSIIPGEKLFF. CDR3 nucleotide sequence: TGTGCCAGCAGTTCGATAATACCAGGGGAAAAACTGTTTTTT. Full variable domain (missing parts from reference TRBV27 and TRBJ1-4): EAQVTQNPRYLITVTGKKLTVTCSQNMNHEYMSWYRQDPGLGLRQIYYSMNVEVTDKGDVPEGYKVSRKEKRNFPLILESPSPNQTSLYFCASSSIIPGEKLFFGSGTQLSVL.

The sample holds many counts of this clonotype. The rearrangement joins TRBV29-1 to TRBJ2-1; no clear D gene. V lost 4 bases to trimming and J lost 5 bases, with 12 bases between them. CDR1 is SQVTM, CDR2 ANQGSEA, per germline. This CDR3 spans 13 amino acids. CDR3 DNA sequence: TGCAGCGTTGCCGCCGAGGCCCACAATGAGCAGTTCTTC. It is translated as CSVAAEAHNEQFF.

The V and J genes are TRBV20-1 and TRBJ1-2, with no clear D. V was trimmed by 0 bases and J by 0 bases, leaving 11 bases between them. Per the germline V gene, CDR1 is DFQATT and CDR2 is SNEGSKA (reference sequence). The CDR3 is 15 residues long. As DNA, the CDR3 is TGCAGTGCTAGAGACCGCCAGGCCTCTAACTATGGCTACACCTTC. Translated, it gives CSARDRQASNYGYTF.